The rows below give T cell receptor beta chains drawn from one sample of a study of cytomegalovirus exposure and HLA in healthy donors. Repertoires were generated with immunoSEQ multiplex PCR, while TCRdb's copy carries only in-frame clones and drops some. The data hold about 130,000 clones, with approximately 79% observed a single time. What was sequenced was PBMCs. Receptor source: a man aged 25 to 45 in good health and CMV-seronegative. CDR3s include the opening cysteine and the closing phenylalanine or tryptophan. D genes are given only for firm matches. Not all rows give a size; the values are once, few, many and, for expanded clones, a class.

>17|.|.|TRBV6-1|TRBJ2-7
CASSEVLPGAGAYEQYF
TGTGCCAGCAGTGAAGTTCTCCCCGGGGCAGGGGCCTACGAGCAGTACTTC
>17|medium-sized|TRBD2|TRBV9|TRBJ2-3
CASSVGVAGGSTDTQYF
TGTGCCAGCAGCGTAGGGGTAGCGGGGGGCAGCACAGATACGCAGTATTTT
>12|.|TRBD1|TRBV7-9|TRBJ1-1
CSSSRQGTEAFF
TGTTCCAGCAGCCGACAGGGTACTGAAGCTTTCTTT
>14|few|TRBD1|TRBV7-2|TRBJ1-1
CASSLYRGNTEAFF
TGTGCCAGCAGCTTGTACAGGGGGAACACTGAAGCTTTCTTT
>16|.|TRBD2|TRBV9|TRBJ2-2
CASSVAPGGPTGELFF
TGTGCCAGCAGCGTAGCCCCGGGGGGGCCCACAGGGGAGCTGTTTTTT
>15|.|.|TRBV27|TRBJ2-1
CASSRYTRDYNEQFF
TGTGCCAGCAGCCGATACACCCGGGACTACAATGAGCAGTTCTTC
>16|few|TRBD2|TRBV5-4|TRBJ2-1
CASSFLAGGQGDEQFF
TGTGCCAGCAGCTTCTTAGCGGGGGGGCAGGGTGATGAGCAGTTCTTC
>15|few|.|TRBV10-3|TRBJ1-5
CAISELLGEGGPQHF
TGTGCCATCAGTGAGTTGCTTGGAGAGGGAGGGCCCCAGCATTTT
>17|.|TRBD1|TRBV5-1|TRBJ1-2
CASSLVPTGAGGGGYTF
TGCGCCAGCAGCTTGGTTCCTACAGGGGCCGGCGGTGGTGGCTACACCTTC
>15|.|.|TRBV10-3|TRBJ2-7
CAISDLTDSPYEQYF
TGTGCCATCAGTGACCTCACGGATAGCCCCTACGAGCAGTACTTC
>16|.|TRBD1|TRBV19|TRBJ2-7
CASSIEGTVQAYEQYF
TGTGCCAGTAGTATAGAGGGGACAGTCCAGGCCTACGAGCAGTACTTC
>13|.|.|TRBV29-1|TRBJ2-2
CSVDSQYTGELFF
TGCAGCGTTGATAGCCAGTACACCGGGGAGCTGTTTTTT
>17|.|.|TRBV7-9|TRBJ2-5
CASSLTKGGLLPETQYF
TGTGCCAGCAGCCTTACTAAGGGGGGGCTTCTTCCAGAGACCCAGTACTTC
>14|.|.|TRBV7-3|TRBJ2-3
CASSLLGPTDTQYF
TGTGCCAGCAGCTTACTAGGTCCCACAGATACGCAGTATTTT
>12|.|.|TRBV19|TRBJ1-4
CATSATNEKLFF
TGTGCCACCTCTGCAACTAATGAAAAACTGTTTTTT
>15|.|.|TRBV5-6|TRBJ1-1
CASSLITAGDTEAFF
TGTGCCAGCAGCTTGATAACCGCGGGGGACACTGAAGCTTTCTTT
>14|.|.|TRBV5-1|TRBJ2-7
CASSLVAGAYEQYF
TGCGCCAGCAGCTTGGTGGCAGGGGCCTACGAGCAGTACTTC
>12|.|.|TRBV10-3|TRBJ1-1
CAISESLPRAFF
TGTGCCATCAGTGAGTCATTACCTCGGGCTTTCTTT
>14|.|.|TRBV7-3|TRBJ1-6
CASRPGGTNSPLHF
TGTGCCAGCAGACCCGGGGGTACTAATTCACCCCTCCACTTT
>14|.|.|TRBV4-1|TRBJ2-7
CASSQDKQGYEQYF
TGCGCCAGCAGCCAAGATAAACAGGGCTACGAGCAGTACTTC
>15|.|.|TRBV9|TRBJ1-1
CASSGVTELNTEAFF
TGTGCCAGCAGTGGAGTGACAGAACTAAACACTGAAGCTTTCTTT
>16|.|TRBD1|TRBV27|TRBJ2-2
CASSLWAGGDTGELFF
TGTGCCAGCAGTTTATGGGCAGGGGGCGATACCGGGGAGCTGTTTTTT
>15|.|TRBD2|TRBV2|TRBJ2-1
CASSEGLARRSEQFF
TGTGCCAGCAGCGAGGGACTAGCAAGGAGGAGTGAGCAGTTCTTC
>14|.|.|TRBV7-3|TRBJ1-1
CASSLTGGNTEAFF
TGTGCCAGCAGCTTAACAGGGGGGAACACTGAAGCTTTCTTT
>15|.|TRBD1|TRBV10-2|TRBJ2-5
CASRIGTGTQETQYF
TGCGCCAGCAGAATAGGGACAGGCACTCAGGAGACCCAGTACTTC
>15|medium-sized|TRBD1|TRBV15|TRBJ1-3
CATSRNRGLGNTIYF
TGTGCCACCAGCAGGAACAGGGGGCTTGGAAACACCATATATTTT
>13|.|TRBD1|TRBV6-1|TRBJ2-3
CASSKTGTDTQYF
TGTGCCAGCAGTAAGACAGGGACAGATACGCAGTATTTT
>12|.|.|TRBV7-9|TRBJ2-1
CASSPGGGEQFF
TGTGCCAGCAGCCCAGGAGGTGGTGAGCAGTTCTTC
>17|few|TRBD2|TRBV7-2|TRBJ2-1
CARLGLAGTEAYNEQFF
TGTGCCAGGTTGGGACTAGCGGGGACTGAGGCCTACAATGAGCAGTTCTTC
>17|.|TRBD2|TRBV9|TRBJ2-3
CASSFPSGGLRTDTQYF
TGTGCCAGCAGTTTTCCGAGCGGGGGCCTAAGGACAGATACGCAGTATTTT
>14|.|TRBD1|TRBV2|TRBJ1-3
CASNPDRSGNTIYF
TGTGCCAGCAACCCGGACAGGTCTGGAAACACCATATATTTT
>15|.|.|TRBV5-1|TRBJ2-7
CASSLGWGGDYEQYF
TGCGCCAGCAGCTTGGGGTGGGGGGGCGACTACGAGCAGTACTTC
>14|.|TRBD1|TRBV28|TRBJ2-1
CASQGAWQNNEQFF
TGTGCCAGCCAGGGGGCGTGGCAGAACAATGAGCAGTTCTTC
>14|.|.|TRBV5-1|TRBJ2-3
CASSTTGYLDTQYF
TGCGCCAGCAGCACGACAGGTTATTTGGATACGCAGTATTTT
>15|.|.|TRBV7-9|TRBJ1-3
CASSLQVSAGNTIYF
TGTGCCAGCAGCCTCCAGGTTAGCGCTGGAAACACCATATATTTT
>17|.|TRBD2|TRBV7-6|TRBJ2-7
CASSKKPAGTSVYEQYF
TGTGCCAGCAGCAAAAAACCAGCCGGGACTAGCGTTTACGAGCAGTACTTC
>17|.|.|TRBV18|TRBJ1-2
CASSPTQQGRAAFGYTF
TGTGCCAGCTCACCAACCCAACAGGGCCGGGCGGCTTTTGGCTACACCTTC
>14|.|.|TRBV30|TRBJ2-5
CAWSGTSWAETQYF
TGTGCCTGGAGTGGAACCTCTTGGGCGGAGACCCAGTACTTC
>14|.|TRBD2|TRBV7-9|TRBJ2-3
CASSLRGVLDTQYF
TGTGCCAGCAGCTTGCGGGGGGTTTTGGATACGCAGTATTTT
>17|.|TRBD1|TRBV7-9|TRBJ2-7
CASSDLPGQITTYEQYF
TGTGCCAGCAGCGACCTCCCGGGACAGATTACAACCTACGAGCAGTACTTC
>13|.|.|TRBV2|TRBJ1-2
CASVITGNRGYTF
TGTGCCAGCGTAATAACAGGGAATCGTGGCTACACCTTC
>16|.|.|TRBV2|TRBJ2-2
CASSEWGQRDTGELFF
TGTGCCAGCAGCGAGTGGGGGCAACGAGACACCGGGGAGCTGTTTTTT
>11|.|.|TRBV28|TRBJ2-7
CASSSVYEQYF
TGTGCCAGCAGTTCGGTCTACGAGCAGTACTTC
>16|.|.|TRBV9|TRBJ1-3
CASSVSLTSSGNTIYF
TGTGCCAGCAGCGTATCTCTCACAAGTTCTGGAAACACCATATATTTT
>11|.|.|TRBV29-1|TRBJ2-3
CSTGTTDTQYF
TGCAGCACGGGAACAACAGATACGCAGTATTTT
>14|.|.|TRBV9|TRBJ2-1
CASSVETGYNEQFF
TGTGCCAGCAGCGTAGAAACAGGGTACAATGAGCAGTTCTTC
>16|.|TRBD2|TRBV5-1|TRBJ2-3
CASSETTSPSTDTQYF
TGCGCCAGCAGCGAAACGACTAGCCCATCCACAGATACGCAGTATTTT
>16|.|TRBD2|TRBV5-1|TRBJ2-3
CASSFLAGGRADTQYF
TGCGCCAGCAGCTTCCTAGCGGGGGGGCGAGCAGATACGCAGTATTTT
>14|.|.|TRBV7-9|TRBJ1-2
CASSSLAGGYGYTF
TGTGCCAGCAGCTCCCTAGCCGGGGGGTATGGCTACACCTTC
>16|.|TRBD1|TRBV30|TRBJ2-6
CAWGGSRGQGANVLTF
TGTGCCTGGGGAGGTAGCAGGGGGCAAGGGGCCAACGTCCTGACTTTC
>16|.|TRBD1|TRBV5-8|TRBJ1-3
CASSPNRGWGRNTIYF
TGTGCCAGCAGCCCGAACAGGGGTTGGGGGAGAAACACCATATATTTT
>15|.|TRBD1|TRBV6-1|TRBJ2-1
CASNGQGGAYNEQFF
TGTGCCAGCAATGGACAGGGGGGTGCCTACAATGAGCAGTTCTTC
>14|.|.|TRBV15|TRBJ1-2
CATSRVDSAYGYTF
TGTGCCACCAGCAGGGTCGACAGCGCCTATGGCTACACCTTC
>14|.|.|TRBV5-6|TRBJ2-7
CASSWGDSPYEQYF
TGTGCCAGCAGCTGGGGGGACAGTCCCTACGAGCAGTACTTC
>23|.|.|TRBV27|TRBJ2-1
CASSLPRSSYNRGSRSSYNEQFF
TGTGCCAGCAGTTTACCCCGAAGCTCCTACAATCGGGGATCCCGAAGCTCCTACAATGAGCAGTTCTTC
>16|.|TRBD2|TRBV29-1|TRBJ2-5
CSVASRAGGVQETQYF
TGCAGCGTTGCCTCGAGGGCGGGGGGCGTACAAGAGACCCAGTACTTC
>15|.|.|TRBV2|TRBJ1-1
CASSEARESGTEAFF
TGTGCCAGCAGTGAAGCAAGGGAATCGGGGACTGAAGCTTTCTTT